The clone carrying this T cell receptor beta chain is a singleton in its sample. The data stem from a study of OX40 agonist ivuxolimab in advanced cancers. The assay was immunoSEQ multiplex PCR, and TCRdb's table has in-frame clones only and misses some. The sample shows some 17,000 clones, 72% of them seen only once. The CDR3 totals 14 residues. Germline loops: CDR1 SGHAT, CDR2 FQNNGV. With 1 base clipped from V and 4 bases from J, the junction kept 3 bases outside the gene matches. Sequencing was performed on CD4+ or CD8+ T cells sorted from blood, taken in a trial of the OX40 agonist ivuxolimab. This receptor was taken from an adult with an advanced solid tumor such as melanoma, head and neck, liver or kidney cancer. V and J are TRBV11-2 and TRBJ2-7, with 8 bases lining up with TRBD1. CDR3 amino acids: CASSLGQGFYEQYF. In DNA, the CDR3 is TGTGCCAGCAGCTTAGGACAGGGGTTTTACGAGCAGTACTTC.